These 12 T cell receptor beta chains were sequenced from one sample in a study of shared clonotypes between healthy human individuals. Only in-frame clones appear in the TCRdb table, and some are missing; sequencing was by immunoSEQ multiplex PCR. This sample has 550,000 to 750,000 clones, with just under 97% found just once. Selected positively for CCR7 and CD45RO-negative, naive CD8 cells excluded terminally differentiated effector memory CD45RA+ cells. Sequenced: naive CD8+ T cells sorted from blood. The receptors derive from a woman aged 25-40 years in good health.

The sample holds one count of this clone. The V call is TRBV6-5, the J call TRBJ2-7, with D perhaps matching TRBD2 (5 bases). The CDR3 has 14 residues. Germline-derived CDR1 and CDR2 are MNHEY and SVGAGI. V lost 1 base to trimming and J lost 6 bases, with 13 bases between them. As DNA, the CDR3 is TGTGCCAGCAGTTACTTTGGGAGAGGTGGCGAGCAGTACTTC. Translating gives CASSYFGRGGEQYF.

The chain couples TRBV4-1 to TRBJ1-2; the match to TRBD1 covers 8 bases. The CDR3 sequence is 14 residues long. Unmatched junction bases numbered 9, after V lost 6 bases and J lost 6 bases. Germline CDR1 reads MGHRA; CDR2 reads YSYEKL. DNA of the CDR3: TGCGCCAGCAGGCCAACGGACAGGGTGCATGGCTACACCTTC. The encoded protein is CASRPTDRVHGYTF.

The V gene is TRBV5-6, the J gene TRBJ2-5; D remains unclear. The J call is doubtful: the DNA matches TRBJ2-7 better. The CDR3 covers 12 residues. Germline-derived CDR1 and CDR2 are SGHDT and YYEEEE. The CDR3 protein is CASSLGRREQYF. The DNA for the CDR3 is TGTGCCAGCAGCTTGGGCCGACGCGAGCAGTACTTC.

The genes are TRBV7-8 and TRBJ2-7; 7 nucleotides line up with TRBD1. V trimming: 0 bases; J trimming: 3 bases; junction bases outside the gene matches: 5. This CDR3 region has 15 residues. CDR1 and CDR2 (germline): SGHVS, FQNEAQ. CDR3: CASSLAPQGSYEQYF. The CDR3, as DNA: TGTGCCAGCAGCTTAGCTCCACAGGGGAGCTACGAGCAGTACTTC.

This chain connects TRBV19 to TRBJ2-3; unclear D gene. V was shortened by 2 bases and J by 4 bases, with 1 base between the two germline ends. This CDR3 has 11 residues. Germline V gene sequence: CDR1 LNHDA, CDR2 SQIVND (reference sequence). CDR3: CASSISDTQYF. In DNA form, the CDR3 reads TGTGCCAGTAGTATATCAGATACGCAGTATTTT. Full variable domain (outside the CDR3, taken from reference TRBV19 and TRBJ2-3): DGGITQSPKYLFRKEGQNVTLSCEQNLNHDAMYWYRQDPGQGLRLIYYSQIVNDFQKGDIAEGYSVSREKKESFPLTVTSAQKNPTAFYLCASSISDTQYFGPGTRLTVL.

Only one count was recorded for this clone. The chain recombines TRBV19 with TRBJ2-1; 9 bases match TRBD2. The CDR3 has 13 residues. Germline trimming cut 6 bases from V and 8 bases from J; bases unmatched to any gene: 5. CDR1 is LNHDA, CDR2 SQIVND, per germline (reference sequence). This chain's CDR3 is CASRGTSFHEQFF. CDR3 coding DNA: TGTGCCAGTAGGGGGACTAGCTTCCATGAGCAGTTCTTC.

CDR3 bases: TGCGCCAGCAGTCGGACAGGGTCGGACGAGCAGTACTTC. Its translation: CASSRTGSDEQYF. The V and J genes are TRBV4-1 and TRBJ2-7, with 8 nucleotides matching TRBD1. The CDR3 runs to 13 residues. The germline gives CDR1 MGHRA, CDR2 YSYEKL. Trimming at V came to 6 bases and at J to 5 bases, leaving 6 bases not matched to a gene.

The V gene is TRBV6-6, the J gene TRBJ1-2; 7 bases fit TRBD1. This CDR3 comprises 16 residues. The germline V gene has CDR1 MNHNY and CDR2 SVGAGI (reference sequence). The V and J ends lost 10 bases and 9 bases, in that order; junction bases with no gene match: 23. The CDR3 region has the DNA TGTGCCATCCACGATGACGGGACAGAGGGATTTTCGCGCTACACCTTC. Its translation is CAIHDDGTEGFSRYTF.

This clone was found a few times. The CDR3, as DNA: TGCAGCGTAATGACAGCAATGAACACTGAAGCTTTCTTT. Protein: CSVMTAMNTEAFF. The rearrangement uses TRBV29-1 and TRBJ1-1; perhaps TRBD1 as D (5 bases). The CDR3 sequence is 13 residues long. Germline CDR1 is SQVTM and CDR2 is ANQGSEA. Trimming pared 6 bases from V and 0 bases from J, leaving 11 bases between. Supplemented by reference TRBV29-1 and TRBJ1-1, the full variable domain reads SAVISQKPSRDICQRGTSLTIQCQVDSQVTMMFWYRQQPGQSLTLIATANQGSEATYESGFVIDKFPISRPNLTFSTLTVSNMSPEDSSIYLCSVMTAMNTEAFFGQGTRLTVV.

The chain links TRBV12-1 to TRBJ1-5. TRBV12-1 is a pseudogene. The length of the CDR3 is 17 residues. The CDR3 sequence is CASSPPRAGYSNQPQHF. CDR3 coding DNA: TGTGCCAGCAGCCCGCCACGGGCCGGTTATAGCAATCAGCCCCAGCATTTT.

The CDR3: CASSLLQGPLYEQYF. As DNA, the CDR3 is TGTGCCAGCAGTTTATTACAAGGACCTCTCTACGAGCAGTACTTC. This rearrangement joins TRBV28 to TRBJ2-7; D uncertain. CDR1 is MDHEN, CDR2 SYDVKM, per germline. Trimming left V 1 base short and J 3 bases short, with 13 bases between. The CDR3 extends over 15 amino acids.

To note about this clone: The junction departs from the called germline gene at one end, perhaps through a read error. CDR3 residues: CVSSLSIAGAGYEQYF. The CDR3 DNA is TGTGTCAGCAGTTTATCTATAGCGGGAGCGGGGTACGAGCAGTACTTC. V gene TRBV28 combines with J gene TRBJ2-7; TRBD2 agrees at 9 bases. The germline gives CDR1 MDHEN, CDR2 SYDVKM. The CDR3 contains 16 residues.